This is a list of T cell receptor beta chains from one sample in a study of control samples from healthy donors and cancer patients. Measured with immunoSEQ multiplex PCR; TCRdb has only the in-frame clones, and not every one. The sample yields about 140,000 clones, over 85% seen once. Sequenced material: blood. These receptors originate from a man in his thirties or forties in good health. Each CDR3 is given with its conserved first and last residue. A D gene is named only where the DNA matches it firmly. Some rows mark clone size as missing; the rest say once, few, many or name a class of expanded clone.

clone_size j_call d_call v_call cdr3_nt cdr3_aa
NA TRBJ1-1 NA TRBV11-2 TGTGCCAGCAGACACCCGACAGCCCCGAACACTGAAGCTTTCTTT CASRHPTAPNTEAFF
NA TRBJ2-7 NA TRBV4-2 TGTGCCAGCAGCCCTAAAGAACCCGCCTACGAGCAGTACTTC CASSPKEPAYEQYF
NA TRBJ2-1 TRBD2 TRBV7-7 TGTGCTAGCAGCCGAGCTAGCGGGAGGTTCGATGAGCAGTTCTTC CASSRASGRFDEQFF
NA TRBJ1-1 NA TRBV6-2/TRBV6-3 TGTGCCAGCAGTTACAGGGCCCACACTGAAGCTTTCTTT CASSYRAHTEAFF
NA TRBJ2-2 NA TRBV19 TGTGCCAGTAGTATGCGACAGAACACCGGGGAGCTGTTTTTT CASSMRQNTGELFF
NA TRBJ2-7 TRBD1 TRBV12-3/TRBV12-4 TGTGCCAGCAAGACAGGGGTCTACGAGCAGTACTTC CASKTGVYEQYF
NA TRBJ1-2 TRBD1 TRBV25-1 TGTGCCAGCAGTGTCGATGGAGGGGGCTACTATGGCTACACCTTC CASSVDGGGYYGYTF
NA TRBJ2-3 NA TRBV27 TGTGCCAGCAGTTTATTGTCAGCAGATACGCAGTATTTT CASSLLSADTQYF
once TRBJ2-1 TRBD2 TRBV4-1 TGCGCCAGCAGCCAAGATGGGGCTAGCGGGAAAGGGAATGAGCAGTTCTTC CASSQDGASGKGNEQFF
NA TRBJ2-7 NA TRBV6-6 TGTGCCAGCAGTTACTCTGTAGGGAGCTCCTACGAGCAGTACTTC CASSYSVGSSYEQYF
NA TRBJ1-1 TRBD1 TRBV12-3/TRBV12-4 TGTGCCAGCACCCGAGGGACAGCTGAAGCTTTCTTT CASTRGTAEAFF
NA TRBJ2-1 NA TRBV19 TGTGCCAGTAGAAAGTCGGGATCTAGGAGCTCCTACAATGAGCAGTTCTTC CASRKSGSRSSYNEQFF
NA TRBJ2-5 NA TRBV5-1 TGCGCCAGCAGCTTGGGCAGAGAAGAGACCCAGTACTTC CASSLGREETQYF
NA TRBJ2-6 NA TRBV20-1 TGCAGTGCTAGTTGGGACTCTGGGGCCAACGTCCTGACTTTC CSASWDSGANVLTF
NA TRBJ1-3 TRBD1 TRBV10-3 TGTGCCATCAGGATCAGGGGGAAGGCTGGAAACACCATATATTTT CAIRIRGKAGNTIYF
NA TRBJ1-2 NA TRBV7-2 TGTGCCAGCAGTGCTGGCTTGAACCCTAACTATGGCTACACCTTC CASSAGLNPNYGYTF
NA TRBJ1-6 NA TRBV28 TGTGCCAGCAGCCTGGGGGGGGCCGGTGGTTCACCCCTCCACTTT CASSLGGAGGSPLHF
NA TRBJ2-1 NA TRBV7-9 TGTGCCAGCAGCTTAGAGGTTCTTGATGAGCAGTTCTTC CASSLEVLDEQFF
NA TRBJ2-2 NA TRBV19 TGTGCCAGTACAAGTAGCGGCTCGAACACCGGGGAGCTGTTTTTT CASTSSGSNTGELFF
NA TRBJ2-1 TRBD1 TRBV25-1 TGTGCCAGCAGTGAGGGACAGGGAGTCAATGAGCAGTTCTTC CASSEGQGVNEQFF
NA TRBJ1-2 NA TRBV11-2 TGTGCCAGCATATCCTGGTCCGGAGGGTCGGGGGATGGCTACACCTTC CASISWSGGSGDGYTF
NA TRBJ1-1 NA TRBV9 TGTGCCAGCAGCGTAGGGGGGCTTGTCGGGGACACTGAAGCTTTCTTT CASSVGGLVGDTEAFF
NA TRBJ2-3 TRBD2 TRBV7-6 TGTGCCAGCAGCTTAGATTTTCTAGCGGGAGGGAACACAGATACGCAGTATTTT CASSLDFLAGGNTDTQYF
NA TRBJ2-1 TRBD1 TRBV4-1 TGCGCCAGCAGCCGAAAGTACCTGGGACAGGGCGAAAACAATGAGCAGTTCTTC CASSRKYLGQGENNEQFF
once TRBJ1-2 NA TRBV27 TGTGCCAGCAGTTTATCTACCGGGGCTACCCTCTATGGCTACACCTTC CASSLSTGATLYGYTF
NA TRBJ2-3 NA TRBV21-1 TGTGCCAGCGGGACAGGGGAAAAGCAGTATTTT CASGTGEKQYF
NA TRBJ1-2 TRBD1 TRBV5-1 TGCGCCAGCACGAGCGACAGGGGAGAGAATGGCTACACCTTC CASTSDRGENGYTF
NA TRBJ2-3 NA TRBV30 TGTGCCTGGAGTCCCCACGGGTGGGGAGATACGCAGTATTTT CAWSPHGWGDTQYF
once TRBJ2-1 TRBD2 TRBV27 TGTGCCAGCAGTTTTGGACTAGCGGGAAACAATGAGCAGTTCTTC CASSFGLAGNNEQFF
few TRBJ2-5 NA TRBV10-3 TGTGCCATCAGTGAGCAAGAGACCCAGTACTTC CAISEQETQYF
NA TRBJ1-5 NA TRBV19 TGTGCCAGTAGTAACACTGGGGGACCTAATCAGCCCCAGCATTTT CASSNTGGPNQPQHF
NA TRBJ2-1 NA TRBV7-9 TGTGCCAGTAGCGGCGGTGAGCAGTTCTTC CASSGGEQFF
few TRBJ2-1 TRBD1 TRBV5-5 TGTGCCAGCAGCTCAGGGGGCTCCTACAATGAGCAGTTCTTC CASSSGGSYNEQFF
NA TRBJ2-5 NA TRBV25-1 TGTGCCAGCAGTATACCCAACAGGTTCCAGTACCAAGAGACCCAGTACTTC CASSIPNRFQYQETQYF
NA TRBJ1-3 TRBD1 TRBV5-1 TGCGCCAGCAGCTGGACAGGGTCATCAGGAAACACCATATATTTT CASSWTGSSGNTIYF
few TRBJ2-6 NA TRBV6-4 TGTGCCAGCAGTGGGCTGGACAGACCTCCTGGGGCCAACGTCCTGACTTTC CASSGLDRPPGANVLTF
NA TRBJ2-7 NA TRBV2 TGTGCCAGCATTGCAGGGGCTAAAACCTACGAGCAGTACTTC CASIAGAKTYEQYF
NA TRBJ2-1 TRBD2 TRBV4-2 TGTGCCAGCAGCCAGGACACGCTAGCGGGGGCTAGGAATGAGCAGTTCTTC CASSQDTLAGARNEQFF
NA TRBJ2-1 NA TRBV27 TGTGCCAGCAGTTTATCGGGTCAGGACTACAATGAGCAGTTCTTC CASSLSGQDYNEQFF
NA TRBJ2-5 NA TRBV21-1 TGTGCCAGCAGCCCGGGGGGGGAGGAGACCCAGTACTTC CASSPGGEETQYF
NA TRBJ2-7 NA TRBV28 TGTGCCAGCAGTTTGGGGCCTCCCCATTACTACGAGCAGTACTTC CASSLGPPHYYEQYF
once TRBJ2-2 TRBD1 TRBV5-1 TGCGCCAGCAGCTTACAGGGGGCAGGCGGGGAGCTGTTTTTT CASSLQGAGGELFF
NA TRBJ1-2 NA TRBV10-3 TGTGCCATCAGTGGAGAGGGGCCCTATGGCTACACCTTC CAISGEGPYGYTF
NA TRBJ2-3 TRBD1 TRBV6-4 TGTGCCAGCAGTTCCGGGACAGGGGACACAGATACGCAGTATTTT CASSSGTGDTDTQYF
NA TRBJ2-1 TRBD2 TRBV14 TGTGCCAGCAGCCAAGCGACTAGCGGGAGGGCCCCGCAGTTCTTC CASSQATSGRAPQFF
NA TRBJ2-7 NA TRBV10-1 TGCGCCAGCAGACAGGGCCCGGGGTACGAGCAGTACTTC CASRQGPGYEQYF
NA TRBJ1-1 TRBD1 TRBV5-5 TGTGCCAGCAGCTTGGTTGGACAGGCAAACACTGAAGCTTTCTTT CASSLVGQANTEAFF
NA TRBJ1-5 NA TRBV30 TGTGCCTGGAGTGTTGGAGGGAGGAATCAGCCCCAGCATTTT CAWSVGGRNQPQHF
NA TRBJ2-5 TRBD2 TRBV3-1/TRBV3-2 TGTGCCAGCAGCCAAGGGCTAGCGGGAGGCGAGACCCAGTACTTC CASSQGLAGGETQYF
NA TRBJ2-3 NA TRBV16 TGTGCCAGCAGCCAATCGGGGTCTGGCCGAACAGATACGCAGTATTTT CASSQSGSGRTDTQYF